These T cell receptor beta chains were read from a single sample in a study of T-cell memory formation after mild COVID-19. TCRdb re-called the 5' RACE reads with MiXCR, one entry per CDR3 protein. The table has under 300,000 distinct CDR3 sequences, 7.5% to 10% seen once; the top ten hold 20% to 25%. What was sequenced was PBMCs or a T cell subset sorted from them (not recorded which). The receptors here all came from a man between 18 and 29 years old who had mild COVID-19 (a few samples of this study predate the infection). Cell type and time point are not known. CDR3s include the opening cysteine and the closing phenylalanine or tryptophan. Fields, in order: V gene, clone size, D gene, J gene, CDR3 protein, CDR3 DNA. The D gene is left open where the match is weak. Clone size is shown for a subset of rows, as once, few, many or a class of expanded clone.

V: TRBV27; size: .; D: TRBD2; J: TRBJ2-5; CDR3: CASSFGLAGVGAQYF; DNA: TGTGCCAGCAGTTTCGGACTAGCGGGGGTCGGGGCCCAGTACTTC
V: TRBV7-3; size: .; D: TRBD2; J: TRBJ2-1; CDR3: CASSAGLAGPNEQFF; DNA: TGTGCCAGCAGCGCGGGACTAGCGGGTCCCAATGAGCAGTTCTTC
V: TRBV5-1; size: many; D: .; J: TRBJ1-2; CDR3: CASSLSGQGTIGYTF; DNA: TGCGCCAGCAGCTTATCCGGGCAGGGGACGATCGGCTACACCTTC
V: TRBV27; size: few; D: .; J: TRBJ1-2; CDR3: CASSLTGQRYGYTF; DNA: TGTGCCAGCAGTTTAACCGGACAGCGCTATGGCTACACCTTC
V: TRBV24-1; size: few; D: .; J: TRBJ1-1; CDR3: CATSDPRANTEAFF; DNA: TGTGCCACCAGTGACCCACGCGCAAACACTGAAGCTTTCTTT
V: TRBV5-1; size: .; D: TRBD1; J: TRBJ1-1; CDR3: CACRGTGDTEAFF; DNA: TGCGCCTGCCGCGGGACAGGTGACACTGAAGCTTTCTTT
V: TRBV12-3/TRBV12-4; size: .; D: TRBD2; J: TRBJ2-3; CDR3: CASSPMGTSEADTQYF; DNA: TGTGCCAGCAGTCCGATGGGGACTAGCGAGGCAGATACGCAGTATTTT
V: TRBV7-2; size: many; D: TRBD1; J: TRBJ2-1; CDR3: CASSAKGQGFEQFF; DNA: TGTGCCAGCAGCGCAAAGGGACAGGGGTTTGAGCAGTTCTTC
V: TRBV18; size: .; D: .; J: TRBJ2-3; CDR3: CASSPGGRTTDTQYF; DNA: TGTGCCAGCTCACCGGGGGGCAGGACGACAGATACGCAGTATTTT
V: TRBV7-2; size: .; D: .; J: TRBJ2-3; CDR3: CASRRDPEADTQYF; DNA: TGTGCCAGCAGGCGGGACCCGGAGGCAGATACGCAGTATTTT
V: TRBV5-1; size: .; D: .; J: TRBJ1-1; CDR3: CASSLGHQGGTEAFF; DNA: TGCGCCAGCAGCTTGGGCCATCAGGGAGGGACTGAAGCTTTCTTT
V: TRBV5-1; size: .; D: TRBD2; J: TRBJ2-1; CDR3: CASSYRGGEFF; DNA: TGCGCCAGCAGCTATCGCGGGGGAGAATTCTTC